The sequence of this T cell receptor beta chain was determined in a study of blood T cell dynamics during melanoma immunotherapy. Clones were read by immunoSEQ multiplex PCR, and TCRdb kept only the in-frame ones, dropping some. The profile shows fewer than 15,000 clones, about 90% of them singletons. In its sample, this clone was seen a few times. Its antigen remains unknown. Regarding time point: week 3, after first cycle of checkpoint inhibitor. The CDR3 loop spans 13 amino acids. Trimming removed 9 bases from V and 1 base from J, with 10 bases in between. CDR1 and CDR2 (germline): ENHRY, SYGVKD. General study results and limits: PBMC repertoires of eventual disease-control patients split at W3 into clonality or diversity gains.

The chain is built from TRBV10-3 and TRBJ1-5; D uncertain. The sequence was collected from a human donor with melanoma. The specimen comprised blood, sampled from a patient treated with checkpoint blockade. CDR3 amino acids: CAIGAESNQPQHF. The CDR3 bases are TGTGCCATTGGAGCGGAGAGCAATCAGCCCCAGCATTTT.